This T cell receptor (beta chain) was recovered during a study of monozygotic twins with inflammatory bowel disease. Findings and limits, study-wide: For IBD, no single strong associated signal or clonotype was supported. Healthy twins shared more clonotypes with others than IBD patients, most markedly active ones.

Points on this clonotype: Its matching antigen is unknown.

Following a re-call of the 5' RACE reads, TCRdb has one entry per CDR3 protein and lacks DNA. This sample's clone table lists more than 300,000 distinct CDR3 sequences. Germline values: CDR1 LGHDT, CDR2 YNNKEL (reference sequence). The length of the CDR3 is 14 residues. This TCR came from a human donor with ulcerative colitis or Crohn's disease, or a healthy co-twin of an affected twin (not recorded which). The sample taken for sequencing was blood. This chain links TRBV3-1 with TRBJ1-2; as DNA is missing, the TRBD1 call by TCRdb cannot be tested. The CDR3 loop reads CASSQDLETGGYTF.